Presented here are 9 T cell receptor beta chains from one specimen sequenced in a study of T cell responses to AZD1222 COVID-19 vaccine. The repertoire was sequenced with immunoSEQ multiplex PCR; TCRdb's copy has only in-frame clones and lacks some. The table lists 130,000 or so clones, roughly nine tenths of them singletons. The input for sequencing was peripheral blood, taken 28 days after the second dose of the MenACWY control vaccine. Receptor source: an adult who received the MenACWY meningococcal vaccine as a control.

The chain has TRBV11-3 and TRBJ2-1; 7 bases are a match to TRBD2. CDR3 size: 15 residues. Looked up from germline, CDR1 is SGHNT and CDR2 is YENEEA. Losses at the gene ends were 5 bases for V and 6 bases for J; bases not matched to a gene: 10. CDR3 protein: CASSRGGTPGNEQFF. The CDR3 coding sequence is TGTGCCAGCAGCCGGGGAGGGACGCCTGGCAATGAGCAGTTCTTC.

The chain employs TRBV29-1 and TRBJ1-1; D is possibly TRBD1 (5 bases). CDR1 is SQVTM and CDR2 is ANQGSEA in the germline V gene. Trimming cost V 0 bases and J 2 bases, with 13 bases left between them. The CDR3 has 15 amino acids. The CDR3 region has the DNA TGCAGCGTTGAAGAGGGGCCGTTTACAAACACTGAAGCTTTCTTT. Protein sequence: CSVEEGPFTNTEAFF.

The CDR3 reads CASSPYGPNTDTQYF. Written as DNA, the CDR3 is TGTGCCAGCAGCCCATACGGACCGAACACAGATACGCAGTATTTT. This chain connects TRBV7-7 to TRBJ2-3; D not resolved. This CDR3 has 15 amino acids. The V end lost 5 bases, the J end lost 2 bases, and 14 bases lay between the germline ends. The V gene's germline CDR1 is SSHAT and CDR2 FNYEAQ (reference sequence).

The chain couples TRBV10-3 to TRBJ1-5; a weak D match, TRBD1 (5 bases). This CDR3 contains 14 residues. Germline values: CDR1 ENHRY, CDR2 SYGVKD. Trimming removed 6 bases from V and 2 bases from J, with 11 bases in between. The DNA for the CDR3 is TGTGCCATCAGCCCCGGGGGGGGCAATCAGCCCCAGCATTTT. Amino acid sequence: CAISPGGGNQPQHF.

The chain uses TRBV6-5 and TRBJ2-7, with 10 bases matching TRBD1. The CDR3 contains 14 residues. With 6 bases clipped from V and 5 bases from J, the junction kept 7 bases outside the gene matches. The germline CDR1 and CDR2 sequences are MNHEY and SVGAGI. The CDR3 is CASSSGTGVDEQYF. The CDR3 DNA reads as TGTGCCAGCAGCTCCGGGACAGGGGTGGACGAGCAGTACTTC.

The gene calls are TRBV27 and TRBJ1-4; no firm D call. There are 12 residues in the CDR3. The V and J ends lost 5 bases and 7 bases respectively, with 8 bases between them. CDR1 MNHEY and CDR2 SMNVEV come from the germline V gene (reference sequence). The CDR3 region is CASSLLGEKLFF. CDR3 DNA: TGTGCCAGCAGTCTACTCGGTGAAAAACTGTTTTTT.

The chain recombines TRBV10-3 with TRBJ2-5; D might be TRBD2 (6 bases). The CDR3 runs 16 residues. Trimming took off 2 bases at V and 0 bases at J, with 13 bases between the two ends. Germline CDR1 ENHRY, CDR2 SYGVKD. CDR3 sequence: CAISEPGLGDQETQYF. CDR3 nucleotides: TGTGCCATCAGTGAGCCGGGACTCGGGGACCAAGAGACCCAGTACTTC.

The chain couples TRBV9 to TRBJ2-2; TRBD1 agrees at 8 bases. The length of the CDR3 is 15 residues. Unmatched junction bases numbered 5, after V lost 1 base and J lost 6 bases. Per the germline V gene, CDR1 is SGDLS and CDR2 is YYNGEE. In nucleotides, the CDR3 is TGTGCCAGCAGCGTAAGACAGGGGATGCCCGGGGAGCTGTTTTTT. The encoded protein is CASSVRQGMPGELFF.

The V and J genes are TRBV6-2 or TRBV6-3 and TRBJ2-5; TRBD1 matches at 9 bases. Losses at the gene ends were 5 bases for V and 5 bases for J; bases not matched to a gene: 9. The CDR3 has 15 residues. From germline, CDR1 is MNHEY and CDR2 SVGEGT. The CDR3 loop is CASSATGGAGETQYF. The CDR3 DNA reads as TGTGCCAGCAGTGCAACAGGGGGCGCGGGGGAGACCCAGTACTTC.